A single sample gave rise to the 16 T cell receptor beta chains below, sequenced in a study of T cells in Graves' hyperthyroidism and ophthalmopathy. The investigators amplified TCR beta CDR3 regions from RNA transcripts. The HTBI primer set served for first-round RT-PCR of the TCR CDR3. TCRdb analysed the multiplex PCR reads with MiXCR anew, one entry per CDR3 protein. The sample has fewer than 650,000 distinct CDR3 sequences; 13% to 15% are singletons. Sample: blood. These receptors came from a woman aged 40 to 50 with Graves' hyperthyroidism.

The rearrangement uses TRBV19 and TRBJ2-5; D is undetermined. The CDR3 extends over 13 amino acids. The ends were cut back, 0 bases at V and 5 bases at J, with 7 bases in the middle. Germline CDR1 reads LNHDA; CDR2 reads SQIVND (reference sequence). CDR3 sequence reads: CASSIDPGETQYF. In DNA form, the CDR3 reads TGTGCCAGTAGTATAGACCCGGGTGAGACCCAGTACTTC.

This sequence joins TRBV9 and TRBJ2-1, with 12 bases lining up with TRBD2. CDR1 is SGDLS and CDR2 is YYNGEE in the germline V gene. The CDR3 has 19 residues. Trimming removed 4 bases from V and 0 bases from J; junction bases left unmatched: 11. The CDR3 DNA follows: TGTGCCAGCAGCATGGAGGTACTAGCGGGAGGTAGCTCCTACAATGAGCAGTTCTTC. Translation: CASSMEVLAGGSSYNEQFF.

The CDR3: CASSSWDRFAEQFF. CDR3 nucleotides: TGTGCCAGCAGCTCCTGGGACCGATTTGCTGAGCAGTTCTTC. The chain couples TRBV13 to TRBJ2-1; D is tentatively TRBD1 or TRBD2 (5 bases each). Deletions cut 4 bases from V and 9 bases from J, with 16 bases between. Germline V CDR1 and CDR2: PRHDT, FYEKMQ (reference sequence). CDR3 length: 14 residues.

This clonotype was found a few times. The rearrangement links TRBV7-9 to TRBJ2-5; D might be TRBD2 (6 bases). The CDR3 runs to 15 residues. Germline CDR1 and CDR2: SEHNR and FQNEAQ (reference sequence). Trimming removed 4 bases at V and 4 bases at J, with 16 bases between. The CDR3 loop is CASSSNPGLIETQYF. The CDR3 DNA reads as TGTGCCAGCAGCTCAAATCCGGGACTGATAGAGACCCAGTACTTC.

This chain joins TRBV7-2 and TRBJ2-1, with D possibly TRBD2 on 6 matching bases. The CDR3 is made up of 17 amino acids. CDR1 and CDR2 (germline): SGHTA, FQGNSA. V lost 0 bases and J lost 7, with 19 bases in between. The DNA of the CDR3 is TGTGCCAGCAGCTTAGCTGGTATGGGCTTGGGGACTAATGAGCAGTTCTTC. Its protein product is CASSLAGMGLGTNEQFF.

The rearrangement joins TRBV4-1 to TRBJ2-1; weak D call: TRBD2 (6 bases). Trimming removed 1 base at V and 2 bases at J, with 12 bases between. CDR3 length: 16 residues. CDR1 is MGHRA and CDR2 is YSYEKL in the germline V gene. The CDR3 bases are TGCGCCAGCAGCCAAGCGGGACTGGGCCCCTACAATGAGCAGTTCTTC. This gives the protein CASSQAGLGPYNEQFF.

The gene calls are TRBV6-2 or TRBV6-3 and TRBJ2-3; 8 bases agree with TRBD2. The CDR3 consists of 16 residues. CDR1 MNHEY and CDR2 SVGEGT come from the germline V gene. With 7 bases clipped from V and 3 bases from J, the junction kept 12 bases outside the gene matches. CDR3 region: CASTKGLAGKTDTQYF. CDR3 in DNA: TGTGCCAGCACAAAAGGCCTAGCGGGCAAGACAGATACGCAGTATTTT.

V gene TRBV10-3 combines with J gene TRBJ1-2, with a possible D match to TRBD1 (6 bases). Per germline, CDR1 ENHRY and CDR2 SYGVKD. V shed 10 bases and J shed 8 bases, with 17 bases lying between them. The CDR3 runs to 12 residues. The CDR3 DNA reads TGTGCCACAATGGGGACATCCGGGGGCTACACCTTC. It translates to CATMGTSGGYTF.

This clonotype occurred many times. The V call is TRBV29-1, the J call TRBJ1-2; D might be TRBD1 (6 bases). Germline CDR1 is SQVTM and CDR2 is ANQGSEA. V shed 6 bases and J shed 0 bases, with 14 bases lying between them. This CDR3 comprises 14 residues. The CDR3 is CSVAPGTTNYGYTF. The CDR3 DNA is TGCAGCGTCGCGCCCGGGACAACTAACTATGGCTACACCTTC.

This clonotype was observed a few times. A junction end diverges from the germline sequence, so it may reflect a read error. The chain recombines TRBV6-1 with TRBJ2-7; 11 nucleotides align to TRBD2. The CDR3 covers 13 residues. The V gene's germline CDR1 is MNHNS and CDR2 SASEGT. The CDR3 DNA sequence: TGTGCCAGCAAAACTAGCGGGAGCTACGAGCAGCACTTC. This encodes CASKTSGSYEQHF.

This clonotype was observed many times. This chain links TRBV20-1 with TRBJ2-3; D possibly corresponds to TRBD1 (5 bases). The CDR3 runs to 16 residues. Trimming removed 3 bases from V and 3 bases from J, with 19 bases in between. Looked up from germline, CDR1 is DFQATT and CDR2 is SNEGSKA (reference sequence). The CDR3 is CSASMTVRPPTDTQYF. In DNA, the CDR3 is TGCAGTGCTAGTATGACAGTTCGTCCTCCGACAGATACGCAGTATTTT.

This clonotype was seen many times. V is TRBV12-5 and J is TRBJ1-1; D possibly corresponds to TRBD1 (5 bases). The CDR3 is made up of 13 amino acids. The V gene lost 5 bases and the J gene lost 2 bases, with 9 bases spanning the gap. Looked up from germline, CDR1 is LGHNT and CDR2 is FRNRAP. The CDR3 here is CASGLQANTEAFF. The CDR3 DNA reads as TGTGCTAGTGGTCTACAGGCTAACACTGAAGCTTTCTTT.

This clonotype was seen many times. This sequence joins TRBV5-5 and TRBJ2-1; maybe TRBD1 (6 bases). The CDR3 runs 14 residues. Germline-derived CDR1 and CDR2 are SGHKS and YYEKEE (reference sequence). With 8 bases removed from V and 3 bases from J, the gap between germline ends came to 15 bases. CDR3 amino acids: CASNRDGFYNEQFF. DNA for the CDR3: TGTGCCAGTAACAGGGACGGATTCTACAATGAGCAGTTCTTC. Together with reference TRBV5-5 and TRBJ2-1, the CDR3 gives the full variable domain: DAGVTQSPTHLIKTRGQQVTLRCSPISGHKSVSWYQQVLGQGPQFIFQYYEKEERGRGNFPDRFSARQFPNYSSELNVNALLLGDSALYLCASNRDGFYNEQFFGPGTRLTVL.

There are many counts of this clonotype. The chain has TRBV7-8 and TRBJ2-3; D is ambiguous. Deletions cut 3 bases from V and 4 bases from J, with 2 bases between. The CDR3 runs to 11 residues. CDR1 is SGHVS, CDR2 FQNEAQ, per germline. CDR3 sequence reads: CASSFSDTQYF. DNA for the CDR3: TGTGCCAGCAGCTTCTCAGATACGCAGTATTTT.

This clonotype was detected many times. J is TRBJ1-5 and V is TRBV3-1, with D possibly matching TRBD1 (5 bases). Trimming pared 0 bases from V and 0 bases from J, leaving 21 bases between. Germline loops: CDR1 LGHDT, CDR2 YNNKEL (reference sequence). The CDR3 has 20 residues. The CDR3 here is CASSQEEVQGEFYSNQPQHF. Written as DNA, the CDR3 is TGTGCCAGCAGCCAAGAAGAGGTGCAGGGCGAATTTTATAGCAATCAGCCCCAGCATTTT.

The chain joins TRBV3-1 to TRBJ2-7; 13 bases match TRBD2. The germline V gene has CDR1 LGHDT and CDR2 YNNKEL (reference sequence). There are 17 residues in the CDR3. The V gene end was trimmed by 0 bases and the J gene end by 1 base; junction bases not matched to a gene: 3. The CDR3 region has the DNA TGTGCCAGCAGCCAAGATTGGGGACTAGCGGGATCCTACGAGCAGTACTTC. Translation: CASSQDWGLAGSYEQYF.